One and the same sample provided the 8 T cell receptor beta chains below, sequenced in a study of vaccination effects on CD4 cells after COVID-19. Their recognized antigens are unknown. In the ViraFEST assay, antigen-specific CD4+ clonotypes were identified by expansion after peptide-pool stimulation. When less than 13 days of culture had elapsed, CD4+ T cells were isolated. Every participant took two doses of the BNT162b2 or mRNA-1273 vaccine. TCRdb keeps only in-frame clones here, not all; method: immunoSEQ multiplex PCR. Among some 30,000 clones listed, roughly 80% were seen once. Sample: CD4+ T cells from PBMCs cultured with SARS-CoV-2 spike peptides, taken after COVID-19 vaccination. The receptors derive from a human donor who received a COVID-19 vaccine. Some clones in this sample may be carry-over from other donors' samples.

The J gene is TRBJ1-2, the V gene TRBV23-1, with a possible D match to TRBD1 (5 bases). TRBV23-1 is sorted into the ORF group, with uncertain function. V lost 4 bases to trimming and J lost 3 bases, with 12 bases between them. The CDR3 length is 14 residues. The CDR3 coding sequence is TGCGCCAGCAGTCCTCCGGGGGAATACTATGGCTACACCTTC. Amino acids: CASSPPGEYYGYTF.

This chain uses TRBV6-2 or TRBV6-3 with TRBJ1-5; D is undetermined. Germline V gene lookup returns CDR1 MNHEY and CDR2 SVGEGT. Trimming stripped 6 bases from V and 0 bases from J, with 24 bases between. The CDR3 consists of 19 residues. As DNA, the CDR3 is TGTGCCAGCAGCCCTCGAAGGGTATCGAATCGGAATAGCAATCAGCCCCAGCATTTT. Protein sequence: CASSPRRVSNRNSNQPQHF.

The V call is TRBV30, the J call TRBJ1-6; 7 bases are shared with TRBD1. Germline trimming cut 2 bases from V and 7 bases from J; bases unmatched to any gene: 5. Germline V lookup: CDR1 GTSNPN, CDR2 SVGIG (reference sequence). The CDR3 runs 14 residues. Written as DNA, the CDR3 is TGTGCCTGGAGTTCCGGGACAGCCAATTCACCCCTCCACTTT. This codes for CAWSSGTANSPLHF.

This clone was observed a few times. CDR3 in DNA: TGTGCCTGGAAGAAAGGGGGGAGCAATCAGCCCCAGCATTTT. This codes for CAWKKGGSNQPQHF. The chain recombines TRBV30 with TRBJ1-5, with D maybe TRBD1 (6 bases). The CDR3 is 14 residues long. V was pared by 4 bases and J by 1 base, with 11 bases between. The germline gives CDR1 GTSNPN, CDR2 SVGIG (reference sequence).

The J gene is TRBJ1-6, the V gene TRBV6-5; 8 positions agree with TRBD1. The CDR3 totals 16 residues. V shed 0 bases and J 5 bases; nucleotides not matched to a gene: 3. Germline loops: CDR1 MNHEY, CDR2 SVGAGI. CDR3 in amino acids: CASSYSGTGNNSPLHF. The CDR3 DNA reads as TGTGCCAGCAGTTACTCCGGGACAGGAAATAATTCACCCCTCCACTTT.

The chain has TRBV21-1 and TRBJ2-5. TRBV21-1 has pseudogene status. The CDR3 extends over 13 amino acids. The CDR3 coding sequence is TGTGCCAGCAGCAGGTATTGCCAAGAGACCCAGTACTTC. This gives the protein CASSRYCQETQYF.

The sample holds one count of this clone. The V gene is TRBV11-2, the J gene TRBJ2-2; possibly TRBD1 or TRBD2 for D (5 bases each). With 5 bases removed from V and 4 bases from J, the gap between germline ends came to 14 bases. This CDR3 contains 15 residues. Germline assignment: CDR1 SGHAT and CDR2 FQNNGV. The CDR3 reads CASSQEPGTTGELFF. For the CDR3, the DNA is TGTGCCAGCAGCCAGGAACCGGGGACCACCGGGGAGCTGTTTTTT.

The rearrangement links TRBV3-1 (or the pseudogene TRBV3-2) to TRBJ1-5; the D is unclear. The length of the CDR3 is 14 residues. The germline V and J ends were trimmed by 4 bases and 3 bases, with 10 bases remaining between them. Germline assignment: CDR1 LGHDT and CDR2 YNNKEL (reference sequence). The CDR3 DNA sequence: TGTGCCAGCAGCCGCCTGTCGGACAATCAGCCCCAGCATTTT. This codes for CASSRLSDNQPQHF.